This TCR beta chain was obtained from a study of control samples from healthy donors and cancer patients. V lost 4 bases and J lost 6, with 20 bases in between. This CDR3 contains 16 residues. Germline V gene lookup returns CDR1 LGHDT and CDR2 YNNKEL (reference sequence). Libraries were prepared by immunoSEQ multiplex PCR; TCRdb keeps only in-frame clonotypes and omits some of them. The profile shows more than 65,000 clones, 84% of them singletons. The specimen sequenced was blood. The origin of this receptor is a man aged 45 to 65 in good health. The rearrangement uses TRBV3-1 (or the pseudogene TRBV3-2) and TRBJ2-3; a weak D match, TRBD2 (6 bases). The CDR3 region has the DNA TGTGCCAGCAGCCCCTCGGCGACGGCCGCGGGGGATACGCAGTATTTT. Protein sequence: CASSPSATAAGDTQYF.